These 28 T cell receptor beta chains were all obtained from the same sample, sequenced in a study of blood T cell repertoires in COVID-19. Only in-frame clones appear in the TCRdb table, and some are missing; sequencing was by immunoSEQ multiplex PCR. Of about 220,000 clones in the sample, about 81% were seen once. Sequencing was done on a sample of peripheral blood. The receptors were sampled from a woman between 65 and 79 years old with COVID-19, enrolled during active disease.

The chain joins TRBV28 to TRBJ1-4; the match to TRBD1 covers 7 bases. This CDR3 region has 16 residues. V gave up 7 bases and J gave up 4 bases; unmatched junction bases: 12. Germline V gene data show CDR1 as MDHEN and CDR2 as SYDVKM. CDR3 DNA sequence: TGTGCCAGCACATCGGATCCCGGGACAGATAATGAAAAACTGTTTTTT. Translating gives CASTSDPGTDNEKLFF.

The genes are TRBV24-1 and TRBJ1-6; D might be TRBD1 (6 bases). Germline-derived CDR1 and CDR2 are KGHDR and SFDVKD. V lost 3 bases to trimming and J lost 17 bases, with 16 bases between them. There are 13 residues in the CDR3. The CDR3 coding sequence is TGTGCCACCAGTGATCCCTCTACAGGGTACTTCCACTTT. It codes for CATSDPSTGYFHF.

This sequence joins TRBV28 and TRBJ1-5, with D perhaps TRBD1 (5 bases). V was shortened by 8 bases and J by 2 bases, with 22 bases between the two germline ends. This CDR3 spans 17 amino acids. CDR1 MDHEN and CDR2 SYDVKM come from the germline V gene. CDR3 bases: TGTGCCAGCTCCTTGACCCCCACTCCCAGGGGCAATCAGCCCCAGCATTTT. Residues: CASSLTPTPRGNQPQHF.

The chain links TRBV5-4 to TRBJ1-4; D uncertain. Germline CDR1 SGHNT, CDR2 YYREEE (reference sequence). Trimming shortened V by 10 bases and J by 0 bases, and 13 bases separated the two germline ends. The CDR3 consists of 14 residues. CDR3 amino acids: CALLKTATNEKLFF. Written as DNA, the CDR3 is TGTGCCCTACTCAAAACTGCAACTAATGAAAAACTGTTTTTT.

This clone has just a few counts. This rearrangement joins TRBV21-1 to TRBJ1-2; the D call of TRBD1 is as the table states it, not checked on the DNA. TRBV21-1 is assigned pseudogene status. This CDR3 region has 14 residues. CDR3 residues: CASSTSDSLYGYTF. CDR3 sequence (DNA): TGTGCCAGCAGCACCTCGGACAGCCTCTATGGCTACACCTTC.

The J gene is TRBJ2-1, the V gene TRBV2, with 12 nucleotides matching TRBD2. V trimming: 7 bases; J trimming: 9 bases; junction bases outside the gene matches: 7. Germline V gene sequence: CDR1 SNHLY, CDR2 FYNNEI. The CDR3 sequence is 14 residues long. The CDR3 DNA reads as TGTGCCAGCATTAGACTAGCGGGAGCCGTTGAGCAGTTCTTC. The encoded protein is CASIRLAGAVEQFF.

This clone was recorded once. The chain joins TRBV28 to TRBJ2-1; 8 bases fit TRBD2. The CDR3 totals 19 residues. The germline V gene has CDR1 MDHEN and CDR2 SYDVKM. With V trimmed by 8 bases and J by 0 bases, 18 bases remained unmatched. The CDR3 nucleotides are TGTGCCAGCTCCCCAGGGAGTAGCGGGACTTCCTTCTCCTACAATGAGCAGTTCTTC. It is translated as CASSPGSSGTSFSYNEQFF.

The chain combines TRBV5-1 with TRBJ2-4; TRBD1 is a possible D gene (6 bases). The V and J ends lost 7 bases and 6 bases respectively, with 14 bases between them. Germline V CDR1 and CDR2: SGHRS, YFSETQ. The CDR3 covers 13 residues. The CDR3 DNA follows: TGCGCCAGCCGATCCGAGGGGGTAAACATTCAGTACTTC. Its translation is CASRSEGVNIQYF.

This clone was detected only once. The rearrangement joins TRBV5-1 to TRBJ2-3; TRBD1 agrees at 7 bases. This CDR3 has 16 amino acids. The junction had 10 bases not matched to a gene; V was cut back by 4 bases and J by 2 bases. Germline V gene data show CDR1 as SGHRS and CDR2 as YFSETQ. The CDR3 DNA follows: TGCGCCAGCAGCAGGTCGGGACAGATAATCACAGATACGCAGTATTTT. This gives the protein CASSRSGQIITDTQYF.

The chain links TRBV5-1 to TRBJ2-6; tentative D call: TRBD2 (6 bases). Germline V gene data show CDR1 as SGHRS and CDR2 as YFSETQ. This CDR3 contains 19 residues. Trimming shortened V by 0 bases and J by 0 bases, and 16 bases separated the two germline ends. As DNA, the CDR3 is TGCGCCAGCAGCTTGGACGGGACTCCACCTCTCTCTGGGGCCAACGTCCTGACTTTC. This codes for CASSLDGTPPLSGANVLTF. The complete variable domain, with remaining parts taken from reference TRBV5-1 and TRBJ2-6, reads KAGVTQTPRYLIKTRGQQVTLSCSPISGHRSVSWYQQTPGQGLQFLFEYFSETQRNKGNFPGRFSGRQFSNSRSEMNVSTLELGDSALYLCASSLDGTPPLSGANVLTFGAGSRLTVL.

The V gene is TRBV4-2, the J gene TRBJ2-5; 13 bases map to TRBD2. The V gene end was trimmed by 0 bases and the J gene end by 3 bases; junction bases not matched to a gene: 7. The CDR3 is made up of 18 amino acids. Germline V CDR1 and CDR2: LGHNA, YNFKEQ. The CDR3 sequence: CASSQDGTSGIFEETQYF. In DNA form, the CDR3 reads TGTGCCAGCAGCCAAGACGGGACTAGCGGGATATTCGAAGAGACCCAGTACTTC.

The CDR3 DNA reads TGTGCCAGCAGCTTGGAGGCAGGGGTTCGTTACGAGCAGTACTTC. It specifies CASSLEAGVRYEQYF. V is TRBV5-5 and J is TRBJ2-7; TRBD1 is a possible D gene (6 bases). V was trimmed by 0 bases and J by 4 bases, leaving 14 bases between them. There are 15 residues in the CDR3. Germline V CDR1 and CDR2: SGHKS, YYEKEE (reference sequence). Full variable domain (missing parts from reference TRBV5-5 and TRBJ2-7): DAGVTQSPTHLIKTRGQQVTLRCSPISGHKSVSWYQQVLGQGPQFIFQYYEKEERGRGNFPDRFSARQFPNYSSELNVNALLLGDSALYLCASSLEAGVRYEQYFGPGTRLTVT.

This clone is a singleton in its sample. The V call is TRBV7-2, the J call TRBJ2-7; TRBD1 might be the D (5 bases). This CDR3 contains 14 residues. V lost 6 bases, J lost 0 bases, and 12 bases lay in between. The V gene's germline CDR1 is SGHTA and CDR2 FQGNSA. The CDR3 region is CASSYRLLSYEQYF. For the CDR3, the DNA is TGTGCCAGCAGTTACAGGCTCCTCTCCTACGAGCAGTACTTC.

This clone was counted between two and nine times. The chain carries TRBV27 and TRBJ1-1; D is possibly TRBD1 (6 bases). V lost 2 bases, J lost 5 bases, and 12 bases lay in between. The CDR3 has 14 residues. Germline assignment: CDR1 MNHEY and CDR2 SMNVEV (reference sequence). In DNA form, the CDR3 reads TGTGCCAGCAGTTTAAATGGCAGGGGAACTGAAGCTTTCTTT. Residues: CASSLNGRGTEAFF.

This rearrangement joins TRBV27 to TRBJ2-1; tentatively, D is TRBD2 (5 bases). CDR3 size: 18 residues. V was shortened by 6 bases and J by 0 bases, with 21 bases between the two germline ends. Germline CDR1 is MNHEY and CDR2 is SMNVEV (reference sequence). CDR3 DNA sequence: TGTGCCAGCAGCCGTGCCGTCTTGGGCGGGTACTCCTACAATGAGCAGTTCTTC. Residues: CASSRAVLGGYSYNEQFF.

This chain links TRBV6-5 with TRBJ2-2; D perhaps matches TRBD1 (6 bases). Trimming took 5 bases from V and 2 from J, leaving 12 bases between them. Germline V gene sequence: CDR1 MNHEY, CDR2 SVGAGI. There are 15 residues in the CDR3. CDR3 protein: CASSKQGLNTGELFF. In DNA form, the CDR3 reads TGTGCCAGCAGTAAACAGGGCCTTAACACCGGGGAGCTGTTTTTT.

A note on this clone: This specimen includes other DNA sequences encoding the same CDR3. The chain carries TRBV11-3 and TRBJ2-3; D possibly corresponds to TRBD1 (5 bases). The germline gives CDR1 SGHNT, CDR2 YENEEA. This CDR3 has 13 residues. The V gene lost 4 bases and the J gene lost 1 base, with 6 bases spanning the gap. CDR3 sequence (DNA): TGTGCCAGCAGCTCCAGGGGCACAGATACGCAGTATTTT. Amino acids: CASSSRGTDTQYF.

V usage is TRBV5-1 and J usage is TRBJ2-4; maybe TRBD1 (7 bases). Germline lookup yields CDR1 SGHRS and CDR2 YFSETQ. This CDR3 has 15 amino acids. Deletions cut 4 bases from V and 4 bases from J, with 15 bases between. CDR3 sequence (DNA): TGCGCCAGCAGCACCGGGGGACAGAAAAAAAACATTCAGTACTTC. This codes for CASSTGGQKKNIQYF.

The chain employs TRBV6-1 and TRBJ2-1, with D perhaps matching TRBD2 (7 bases). V was shortened by 1 base and J by 8 bases, with 18 bases between the two germline ends. Per germline, CDR1 MNHNS and CDR2 SASEGT. The CDR3 has 16 residues. The CDR3 loop is CASSEVGGGRVDEQFF. CDR3 DNA sequence: TGTGCCAGCAGTGAAGTTGGGGGGGGGCGTGTTGATGAGCAGTTCTTC.

This clone appeared a few times. The chain uses TRBV7-9 and TRBJ1-3, with TRBD1 identical over 8 bases. V gave up 0 bases and J gave up 7 bases; unmatched junction bases: 11. The CDR3 loop spans 17 amino acids. Per germline, CDR1 SEHNR and CDR2 FQNEAQ (reference sequence). Here the CDR3 reads CASSLAGRGNRGNTIYF. CDR3 DNA: TGTGCCAGCAGCTTAGCGGGCCGCGGAAACAGGGGGAACACCATATATTTT.

This rearrangement joins TRBV7-9 to TRBJ2-2, with unresolved D. V was trimmed by 1 base and J by 4 bases, leaving 4 bases between them. Germline CDR1 is SEHNR and CDR2 is FQNEAQ (reference sequence). The CDR3 covers 13 residues. DNA of the CDR3: TGTGCCAGCAGCTTAGGAGGCACCGGGGAGCTGTTTTTT. This gives the protein CASSLGGTGELFF.

This clone was seen only a few times. Other DNA sequences within the sample encode an identical CDR3. The rearrangement links TRBV2 to TRBJ2-3; D remains ambiguous. This CDR3 region has 14 residues. Germline V gene lookup returns CDR1 SNHLY and CDR2 FYNNEI. Trimming stripped 5 bases from V and 0 bases from J, with 9 bases between. The CDR3 DNA reads TGTGCCAGCAGTCTTAGCCGGAGCACAGATACGCAGTATTTT. It is translated as CASSLSRSTDTQYF.

This chain connects TRBV24-1 to TRBJ2-3, with TRBD1 matching 7 bases. V lost 4 bases and J lost 6; bases outside the gene matches: 9. The CDR3 is made up of 15 amino acids. The V gene's germline CDR1 is KGHDR and CDR2 SFDVKD. The CDR3 DNA is TGTGCCACCAGTGACCCGGGACAGCATGGGGATACGCAGTATTTT. Protein sequence: CATSDPGQHGDTQYF.

The genes are TRBV18 and TRBJ1-4; no clear D. This CDR3 spans 13 amino acids. Germline V gene lookup returns CDR1 KGHSH and CDR2 LQKENI. The ends were cut back, 4 bases at V and 5 bases at J, with 8 bases in the middle. CDR3 in amino acids: CASSRGNNEKLFF. CDR3 sequence (DNA): TGTGCCAGCTCACGCGGGAACAATGAAAAACTGTTTTTT.

The genes are TRBV15 and TRBJ1-2; 7 nucleotides align to TRBD1. The germline gives CDR1 LNHNV, CDR2 YYDKDF (reference sequence). V was clipped by 8 bases and J by 4 bases; unmatched bases: 4. This CDR3 comprises 12 residues. DNA for the CDR3: TGTGCCACCGGACAGGCACTCTATGGCTACACCTTC. Protein sequence: CATGQALYGYTF.

The rearrangement joins TRBV29-1 to TRBJ1-1; no firm D call. This CDR3 has 13 amino acids. CDR1 SQVTM and CDR2 ANQGSEA come from the germline V gene. V lost 7 bases, J lost 5 bases, and 17 bases lay in between. CDR3 DNA: TGCAGCGGTACGCGGGGAGCGGAGACTGAAGCTTTCTTT. Amino acids: CSGTRGAETEAFF.

The V call is TRBV21-1, the J call TRBJ1-5. TRBV21-1 counts as a pseudogene. There are 13 residues in the CDR3. CDR3 amino acids: CASSACGRQPQHF. The CDR3 DNA reads as TGTGCCAGCAGCGCGTGCGGGCGTCAGCCCCAGCATTTT.

The rearrangement links TRBV3-1 (or the pseudogene TRBV3-2) to TRBJ1-6; no clear D. Germline-derived CDR1 and CDR2 are LGHDT and YNNKEL (reference sequence). The V end was cut by 0 bases, the J end by 11 bases, with 14 bases between. The CDR3 is 15 amino acids. This CDR3 reads CASSQDRAGSTPLHF. CDR3 DNA sequence: TGTGCCAGCAGCCAAGATCGGGCGGGCTCGACACCCCTCCACTTT.